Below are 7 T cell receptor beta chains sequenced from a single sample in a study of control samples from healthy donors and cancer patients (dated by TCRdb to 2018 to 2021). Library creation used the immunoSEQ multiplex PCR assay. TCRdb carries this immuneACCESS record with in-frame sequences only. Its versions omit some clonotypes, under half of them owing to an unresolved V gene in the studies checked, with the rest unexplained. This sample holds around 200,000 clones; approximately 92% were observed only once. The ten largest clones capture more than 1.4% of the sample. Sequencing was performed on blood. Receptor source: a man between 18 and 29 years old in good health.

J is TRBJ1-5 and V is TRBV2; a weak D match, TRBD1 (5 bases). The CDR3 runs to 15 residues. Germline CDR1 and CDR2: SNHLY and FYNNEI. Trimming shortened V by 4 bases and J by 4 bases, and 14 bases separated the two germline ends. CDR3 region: CASSGVRGANQPQHF. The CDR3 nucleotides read TGTGCCAGCAGTGGCGTAAGAGGGGCGAATCAGCCCCAGCATTTT.

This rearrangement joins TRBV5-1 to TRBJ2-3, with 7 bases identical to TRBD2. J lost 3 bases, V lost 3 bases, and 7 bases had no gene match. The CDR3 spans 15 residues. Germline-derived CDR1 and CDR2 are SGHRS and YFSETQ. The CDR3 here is CASSSTSLATDTQYF. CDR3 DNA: TGCGCCAGCAGCTCCACTTCACTAGCGACAGATACGCAGTATTTT.

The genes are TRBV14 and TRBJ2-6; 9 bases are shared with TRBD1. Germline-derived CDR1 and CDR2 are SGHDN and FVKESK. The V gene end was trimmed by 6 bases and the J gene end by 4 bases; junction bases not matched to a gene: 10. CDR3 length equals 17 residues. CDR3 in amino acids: CASRMDRGSSGANVLTF. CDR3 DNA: TGTGCCAGCAGGATGGACAGGGGCTCCAGCGGGGCCAACGTCCTGACTTTC.

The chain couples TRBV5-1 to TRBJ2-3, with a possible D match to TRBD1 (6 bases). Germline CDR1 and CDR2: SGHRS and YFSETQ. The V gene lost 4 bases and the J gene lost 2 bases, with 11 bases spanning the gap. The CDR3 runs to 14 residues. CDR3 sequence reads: CASSLTGFTDTQYF. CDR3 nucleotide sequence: TGCGCCAGCAGCCTGACAGGATTCACAGATACGCAGTATTTT.

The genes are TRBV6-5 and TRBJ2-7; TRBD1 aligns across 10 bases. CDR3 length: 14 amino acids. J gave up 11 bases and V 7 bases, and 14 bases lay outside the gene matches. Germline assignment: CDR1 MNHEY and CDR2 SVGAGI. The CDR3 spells CASTTRPGQGKEYF. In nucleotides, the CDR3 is TGTGCCAGCACCACACGACCGGGACAGGGGAAGGAGTACTTC.

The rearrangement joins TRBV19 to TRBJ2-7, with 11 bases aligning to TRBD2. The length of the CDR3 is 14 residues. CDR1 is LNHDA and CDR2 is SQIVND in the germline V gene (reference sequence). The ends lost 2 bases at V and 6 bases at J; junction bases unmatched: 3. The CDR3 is CASSIFGTSGEQYF. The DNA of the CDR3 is TGTGCCAGTAGTATATTCGGGACTAGCGGCGAGCAGTACTTC. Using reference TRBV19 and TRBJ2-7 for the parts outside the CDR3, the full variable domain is DGGITQSPKYLFRKEGQNVTLSCEQNLNHDAMYWYRQDPGQGLRLIYYSQIVNDFQKGDIAEGYSVSREKKESFPLTVTSAQKNPTAFYLCASSIFGTSGEQYFGPGTRLTVT.

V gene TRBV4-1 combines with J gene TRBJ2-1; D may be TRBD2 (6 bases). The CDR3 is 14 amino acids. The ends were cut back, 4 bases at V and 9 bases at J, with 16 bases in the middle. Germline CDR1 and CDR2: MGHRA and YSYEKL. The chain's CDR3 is CASSRGTLWAEQFF. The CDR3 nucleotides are TGCGCCAGCAGCCGCGGGACCCTTTGGGCTGAGCAGTTCTTC.